This T cell receptor (beta chain) was identified during a study of blood T cell repertoires in COVID-19 (dated by TCRdb to about 2020). Regarding the complete study: The collaborator samples originated in the United States, Italy and Spain and spanned the acute and convalescent phases of COVID-19. Where HLA class I and class II types were available, the types were taken from metadata supplied by the sample provider, not from assay-based typing. The material from the prospective study consisted of cDNA or gDNA derived from T cells, B-cell-depleted T cells, or PBMCs. The sample metadata nearly always contained a de-identified subject ID, COVID-19 status, age in years and sex. The samples were drawn from two sources: the first 160 participants of the ongoing ImmuneRACE study, and fewer than 1,500 subjects contributed by 6 global collaborators. Deeply sampled blood TCRbeta repertoires from subjects exposed to, actively infected with, or recovered from COVID-19 were included in the dataset. A freely available public database, intended as a resource for researchers studying the immune response to SARS-CoV-2, is where the repertoires were released. Broader findings and caveats from the paper: The amount of clinical and demographic metadata varied by source and participant and was provided uncurated.

The immunoSEQ Assay, a bias-controlled multiplex PCR, was used to amplify TCRbeta CDR3 regions from genomic DNA. The source study handled its data this way. The number of nucleated cells in each sample was estimated from the amplification of reference gene primers within the assay. To quantify the absolute abundance of each unique TCRbeta CDR3 rearrangement, sequence reads were collapsed and filtered. Productive Simpson clonality was computed per sample as the square root of Simpson's diversity index over productive rearrangements. TCRdb mirrors the immuneACCESS table, restricted to in-frame sequences. Some clones are absent from its copies; in checked studies, under half trace to an unresolved V gene, and the reason for the others is unknown. The D gene and trimming were derived from the DNA, and the V and J assignments and clone size from that table. The sample includes under 110,000 clones, with approximately 91% observed a single time. Jointly, the top ten make up 17% of the sample.

As for this clone: The antigen it binds to is not known. Base qualities are missing; no much larger clone stands one base away.

The collaborating institutions used their own protocols to collect whole blood in K2EDTA tubes. For TCRbeta analysis, collaborator samples were shipped as frozen whole blood, as isolated PBMCs, or as DNA extracted from either sample type. The CDR3, from cysteine to phenylalanine, totals 13 residues. The DNA shown is the 39-base CDR3, in frame from base 1. Trimming removed 4 bases from V and 0 bases from J, leaving 3 bases between the germline ends. The CDR1 and CDR2 encoded by the germline V gene are SGHVS and FNYEAQ. The TCR was taken from a man between 50 and 59 years old with acute or convalescent COVID-19. The chain links TRBV7-6 with TRBJ2-2, with the D gene call left open. The specimen was peripheral blood. This receptor has the CDR3 CASSSTNTGELFF. The nucleotides read TGTGCCAGCAGCTCTACGAACACCGGGGAGCTGTTTTTT. The variable domain in full, with residues beyond the CDR3 obtained from the reference TRBV7-6 and TRBJ2-2 genes, is GAGVSQSPRYKVTKRGQDVALRCDPISGHVSLYWYRQALGQGPEFLTYFNYEAQQDKSGLPNDRFSAERPEGSISTLTIQRTEQRDSAMYRCASSSTNTGELFFGEGSRLTVL.